This entry is about one TCR beta chain. Its antigen is not identified. CD45RO/CCR7/CD25/CD127/CD95/CD27 staining was used to isolate CD4+ naive, central memory, regulatory and stem cell-like memory cells by sorting. The sample comes from a study of beta chain features in type 1 diabetes. Study details: Examination covered around 98,000,000 sorted cells spanning all samples. Regarding the study as a whole: Researchers reported that naive, central memory and Treg TCRB repertoires appeared more similar in patients than in healthy donors. Among all four CD4+ subsets, Type 1 diabetes patients had TCRB CDR3s that were moderately but significantly shorter. The analysis here could not establish whether HLA type shapes TCRB rearrangement.

Trimming removed 5 bases at V and 8 bases at J, with 9 bases between. This CDR3 region has 12 residues. The germline CDR1 and CDR2 sequences are SGHVS and FNYEAQ. Isolated RNA was reverse transcribed in full, so expressed TCRB transcripts were sequenced. Sequenced by immunoSEQ multiplex PCR; TCRdb stores in-frame clones only, minus some. Of 300,000 or so clones listed, about a tenth were seen once; the top ten hold 0.95% to 1.1%. J is TRBJ1-4 and V is TRBV7-6; a weak D match, TRBD1 (5 bases). The source is a man in his thirties or forties with type 1 diabetes. Material for sequencing was central memory CD4+ T cells from blood. CDR3 loop: CASSTPGEKLFF. The CDR3 DNA is TGTGCCAGCAGCACGCCAGGGGAAAAACTGTTTTTT.